The 14 T cell receptor beta chains in this list originate from one sample, sequenced in a study of T-cell memory formation after mild COVID-19. From the 5' RACE reads, TCRdb called clonotypes with MiXCR, one entry per CDR3 protein. This sample has 150,000 or so distinct CDR3 sequences; approximately 14% occur once, and the top ten carry roughly an eighth. Sequenced: PBMCs or a T cell subset sorted from them (not recorded which). The receptors stem from an adult woman who had mild COVID-19 (a few samples of this study predate the infection). Cell type and time point are not known.

This clonotype has ten or more counts. This chain links TRBV6-5 with TRBJ2-1; D is possibly TRBD1 (5 bases). Germline V gene data show CDR1 as MNHEY and CDR2 as SVGAGI. The V and J ends lost 0 bases and 0 bases respectively, with 6 bases between them. The CDR3 runs 15 residues. The CDR3 here is CASSYSDSSYNEQFF. The DNA for the CDR3 is TGTGCCAGCAGTTACTCCGACAGCTCCTACAATGAGCAGTTCTTC.

This clonotype was counted a few times. The rearrangement links TRBV2 to TRBJ2-3, with 11 bases lining up with TRBD2. CDR1 is SNHLY and CDR2 is FYNNEI in the germline V gene. V was clipped by 2 bases and J by 4 bases; unmatched bases: 8. The CDR3 covers 17 residues. CDR3 nucleotide sequence: TGTGCCAGCAGTGAAACCCGTCTAGCGGGAGGTTCAGATACGCAGTATTTT. It translates to CASSETRLAGGSDTQYF.

This clonotype has a handful of counts. The chain couples TRBV25-1 to TRBJ1-3; perhaps TRBD1 as D (6 bases). The CDR3 has 13 amino acids. The V gene lost 4 bases and the J gene lost 3 bases, with 7 bases spanning the gap. Germline V gives CDR1 MGHDK, CDR2 SYGVNS. The CDR3 region is CASSGGLGNTIYF. The CDR3 DNA reads TGTGCCAGCAGTGGGGGGCTTGGAAACACCATATATTTT.

This sequence joins TRBV5-6 and TRBJ2-7; D call uncertain. The CDR3 consists of 13 residues. With 0 bases removed from V and 5 bases from J, the gap between germline ends came to 9 bases. Germline values: CDR1 SGHDT, CDR2 YYEEEE. Here the CDR3 reads CASSLVTPNEQYF. CDR3 DNA: TGTGCCAGCAGCTTGGTTACTCCCAACGAGCAGTACTTC.

CDR3 bases: TGTGCCAGCAGGTCGGGCCGAGCCACTGAAGCTTTCTTT. It codes for CASRSGRATEAFF. V usage is TRBV7-9 and J usage is TRBJ1-1, with D unresolved. The CDR3 loop spans 13 amino acids. CDR1 and CDR2 from the germline V gene are SEHNR and FQNEAQ (reference sequence). The V gene lost 6 bases and the J gene lost 4 bases, with 12 bases spanning the gap.

This clonotype was seen only a few times. The chain combines TRBV9 with TRBJ2-2; D ambiguous. The length of the CDR3 is 13 residues. V gave up 0 bases and J gave up 7 bases, with 7 bases separating them. Per germline, CDR1 SGDLS and CDR2 YYNGEE. The CDR3 DNA reads as TGTGCCAGCAGCGTAGCTGGTCACGGGGAGCTGTTTTTT. Its protein product is CASSVAGHGELFF.

In its sample, this clonotype was seen a few times. CDR3 protein: CASSVSARVNIQYF. DNA for the CDR3: TGTGCCAGCAGCGTATCCGCGCGGGTTAACATTCAGTACTTC. The V call is TRBV9, the J call TRBJ2-4, with a weak D call TRBD2 (5 bases). Trimming pared 1 base from V and 7 bases from J, leaving 12 bases between. The germline V gene encodes CDR1 SGDLS and CDR2 YYNGEE. The CDR3 sequence is 14 residues long. Drawing the rest from reference TRBV9 and TRBJ2-4, the complete variable domain is DSGVTQTPKHLITATGQRVTLRCSPRSGDLSVYWYQQSLDQGLQFLIQYYNGEERAKGNILERFSAQQFPDLHSELNLSSLELGDSALYFCASSVSARVNIQYFGAGTRLSVL.

The genes are TRBV20-1 and TRBJ1-5, with D possibly being TRBD1 (6 bases). The CDR3 runs to 15 residues. Germline loops: CDR1 DFQATT, CDR2 SNEGSKA (reference sequence). V lost 3 bases, J lost 1 base, and 13 bases lay in between. The CDR3 protein is CSASLPGTSNQPQHF. CDR3 coding DNA: TGCAGTGCTAGCCTCCCGGGGACAAGCAATCAGCCCCAGCATTTT.

This clonotype was seen a few times. The chain couples TRBV18 to TRBJ1-2; 9 nucleotides align to TRBD1. V shed 6 bases, J shed 6 bases, and the junction held 5 bases outside the gene matches. Germline V gives CDR1 KGHSH, CDR2 LQKENI. The CDR3 has 13 amino acids. The CDR3 loop reads CASSPGQGHGYTF. DNA of the CDR3: TGTGCCAGCTCGCCAGGACAGGGGCATGGCTACACCTTC.

The V call is TRBV21-1, the J call TRBJ2-3; the D call of TRBD2 is as the table states it, not checked on the DNA. TRBV21-1 is annotated as a pseudogene. CDR3 length: 20 residues. The CDR3 nucleotides read TGTGCCAGCAGATTACCGGACGGGACTAGCGGGAGTGGCCTTCCAGATACGCAGTATTTT. Translating it yields CASRLPDGTSGSGLPDTQYF.

This clonotype has only a few counts. V and J are TRBV29-1 and TRBJ2-5; TRBD1 agrees at 7 bases. The germline CDR1 and CDR2 sequences are SQVTM and ANQGSEA. The CDR3 runs 13 residues. The V and J ends lost 2 bases and 7 bases, in that order; junction bases with no gene match: 7. This CDR3 is CSVETTGLVTQYF. The DNA of the CDR3 is TGCAGCGTTGAAACGACAGGGTTGGTGACCCAGTACTTC. The variable domain in full, completed from reference TRBV29-1 and TRBJ2-5, reads SAVISQKPSRDICQRGTSLTIQCQVDSQVTMMFWYRQQPGQSLTLIATANQGSEATYESGFVIDKFPISRPNLTFSTLTVSNMSPEDSSIYLCSVETTGLVTQYFGPGTRLLVL.

This clonotype was observed a few times. The chain links TRBV5-1 to TRBJ1-4; no firm D call. V was pared by 0 bases and J by 8 bases, with 11 bases between. CDR3 length: 14 amino acids. Germline CDR1 SGHRS, CDR2 YFSETQ. As DNA, the CDR3 is TGCGCCAGCAGCTTGGATCCCTCCGGAGAAAAACTGTTTTTT. This codes for CASSLDPSGEKLFF.

This clonotype was observed a handful of times. This sequence joins TRBV24-1 and TRBJ2-7, with D perhaps TRBD2 (5 bases). Trimming shortened V by 7 bases and J by 5 bases, and 14 bases separated the two germline ends. This CDR3 is built from 13 residues. Germline CDR1 and CDR2: KGHDR and SFDVKD. In DNA form, the CDR3 reads TGTGCCACCAGCCCCGGCCGGGAACACGAGCAGTACTTC. This translates into CATSPGREHEQYF.

The chain carries TRBV7-2 and TRBJ2-1; D possibly corresponds to TRBD2 (6 bases). The CDR3 sequence is 15 residues long. Germline V CDR1 and CDR2: SGHTA, FQGNSA. The germline V and J ends were trimmed by 2 bases and 7 bases, with 15 bases remaining between them. The CDR3 bases are TGTGCCAGCAGCTTAAGGAGGGGCAACGGGAATGAGCAGTTCTTC. This translates into CASSLRRGNGNEQFF.